These T cell receptor beta chains were read from a single sample in a study of blood T cells in healthy people across ages. A single record per CDR3 protein comes from TCRdb applying MiXCR to the 5' RACE reads. The data hold hundreds of thousands of distinct CDR3 sequences, with 20% to 30% observed a single time. The data were also submitted as part of a second study, on T cells of mothers and their children.

The source material was blood. Receptors were obtained from a boy aged 5-17 years in good health. Both conserved end residues are part of each CDR3. The D gene is left open where the match is weak. The size field is filled for only some rows; it gives once, few, many or a size class.

D gene | clone size | J gene | V gene | CDR3 DNA | CDR3 protein
- | - | TRBJ1-2 | TRBV9 | TGTGCCAGCAGCGTAGAGGCGGGGCCTTATACGGGCTACACCTTC | CASSVEAGPYTGYTF
- | - | TRBJ2-7 | TRBV20-1 | TGCAGTGCTAGTCCCGGGCACGAGCAGTACTTC | CSASPGHEQYF
TRBD1 | - | TRBJ2-2 | TRBV19 | TGTGCCAGTAGGAGAGGGAGTGGACAGGGATTCACCGGGGAGCTGTTTTTT | CASRRGSGQGFTGELFF
TRBD1 | - | TRBJ1-2 | TRBV20-1 | TGCAGTGCAAGCCCAGGGGGCGCGGACTATGGCTACACCTTC | CSASPGGADYGYTF
- | few | TRBJ2-2 | TRBV4-2 | TGTGCCAGCAGCCACACGGTTGGGCGGGCGGAGGCCACCGGGGAGCTGTTTTTT | CASSHTVGRAEATGELFF
TRBD2 | - | TRBJ2-7 | TRBV28 | TGTGCCAGCAGGATTTCGGGGGGCTCCTACGAGCAGTACTTC | CASRISGGSYEQYF
- | few | TRBJ2-1 | TRBV5-1 | TGCGCCAGCAGCCTGCGGGGTGCGGCTAGCTCCTACAATGAGCAGTTCTTC | CASSLRGAASSYNEQFF
- | - | TRBJ1-2 | TRBV29-1 | TGCAGTATTAGAGATTACTATGGCTACACCTTC | CSIRDYYGYTF
- | - | TRBJ2-4 | TRBV7-3 | TGTGCCAGCAGCTTATACCGGGACGAAAACATTCAGTACTTC | CASSLYRDENIQYF
- | few | TRBJ1-2 | TRBV6-5 | TGTGCCAGCAGTTACTCAACAGGGCCTAACTATGGCTACACCTTC | CASSYSTGPNYGYTF
- | - | TRBJ2-5 | TRBV20-1 | TGCAGTGGAGGTTGGTCCGTGACCCAGTACTTC | CSGGWSVTQYF
- | - | TRBJ1-2 | TRBV6-5 | TGTGCCAGCAGTTACATGAGTCGAGAGGATGGCTACACCTTC | CASSYMSREDGYTF
TRBD1 | few | TRBJ2-3 | TRBV28 | TGTGCCAGCAGTCCTGTGACAGGGGAGTTTGCAGATACGCAGTATTTT | CASSPVTGEFADTQYF
TRBD1 | - | TRBJ2-3 | TRBV11-2 | TGTGCCAGCAGCTACACCGGGACAGGGGTGACAGATACGCAGTATTTT | CASSYTGTGVTDTQYF
TRBD2 | many | TRBJ2-5 | TRBV20-1 | TGCAGTGCTAGTAGTCAAGCGGGGGACCAAGAGACCCAGTACTTC | CSASSQAGDQETQYF
- | few | TRBJ2-5 | TRBV11-2 | TGTGCCAGCAGCCACAGGGGAGGAGAAGAGACCCAGTACTTC | CASSHRGGEETQYF
- | - | TRBJ2-3 | TRBV20-1 | TGCAGTGCTAGTGGGCCTAGCATCAGCACAGATACGCAGTATTTT | CSASGPSISTDTQYF
- | few | TRBJ1-4 | TRBV2 | TGTGCCAGCAGGAGGTCCGGGGTTGATGAAAAACTGTTTTTT | CASRRSGVDEKLFF
TRBD1 | - | TRBJ1-5 | TRBV28 | TGTGCCAGCAGTCACAGGGGGCAAGATCAGCCCCAGCATTTT | CASSHRGQDQPQHF
TRBD2 | - | TRBJ2-5 | TRBV25-1 | TGTGCCAGCAGTGACCCCAGAGGTGGGACTAGCGGGGAAGAGACCCAGTACTTC | CASSDPRGGTSGEETQYF
- | - | TRBJ1-1 | TRBV7-9 | TGTGCCAGCAGCTTTGGGCAGCTCGAAGCTTTCTTT | CASSFGQLEAFF
TRBD2 | many | TRBJ2-5 | TRBV5-1 | TGCGCCAGCAGCTTGGAAGCGGGGGCCATCCGAGGGCGGTCGGGAGAGACCCAGTACTTC | CASSLEAGAIRGRSGETQYF
- | - | TRBJ2-5 | TRBV5-1 | TGCGCCAGCCGAGGCGGGTTAAATGGGGAGACCCAGTACTTC | CASRGGLNGETQYF
- | - | TRBJ2-5 | TRBV9 | TGTGCCAGCAGCGCATCAGGGGACCAAGAGACCCAGTACTTC | CASSASGDQETQYF
- | - | TRBJ2-3 | TRBV29-1 | TGCAGCGTCGCCCCCCGATTCACAGATACGCAGTATTTT | CSVAPRFTDTQYF
TRBD2 | - | TRBJ2-6 | TRBV6-1 | TGTGCCAGCAGCGCACGGGGGGGGTTCTCCTCTGGGGCCAACGTCCTGACTTTC | CASSARGGFSSGANVLTF
TRBD1 | few | TRBJ1-4 | TRBV12-3/TRBV12-4 | TGTGCCAGCAGCACCGCCGGGACAGGGCAGGAAAAACTGTTTTTT | CASSTAGTGQEKLFF
- | - | TRBJ1-6 | TRBV10-3 | TGTGCCATCAAACGAAACGTAGACAGTAATTCACCCCTCCACTTT | CAIKRNVDSNSPLHF
- | - | TRBJ1-2 | TRBV7-9 | TGTGCCAGCAGGTCACAGGGTAATGGCTACACCTTC | CASRSQGNGYTF
TRBD1 | few | TRBJ2-5 | TRBV27 | TGTGCCAGCAGTTCCGGACAGGGGGCGCCCCGGGAGACCCAGTACTTC | CASSSGQGAPRETQYF
TRBD1 | - | TRBJ2-7 | TRBV10-3 | TGTGCCATCCGAAGACAGGGCCTTTCGGAGCAGTACTTC | CAIRRQGLSEQYF
- | - | TRBJ2-7 | TRBV20-1 | TGCAGTGCTAGACCGGTGTACTCCTACGAGCAGTACTTC | CSARPVYSYEQYF
TRBD2 | few | TRBJ2-2 | TRBV12-3/TRBV12-4 | TGTGCCAGCACCGACGGAGCGGGGGGCCCGAACACCGGGGAGCTGTTTTTT | CASTDGAGGPNTGELFF
- | few | TRBJ2-5 | TRBV20-1 | TGCAGTGCCACCGGCGGGACCAAAGAGACCCAGTACTTC | CSATGGTKETQYF
- | - | TRBJ2-1 | TRBV12-3/TRBV12-4 | TGTGCCAGCACCATACAGGGATGGCGCGGCAATGAGCAGTTCTTC | CASTIQGWRGNEQFF
- | few | TRBJ1-1 | TRBV12-3/TRBV12-4 | TGTGCCAGCAGTCTCGGACAGCGGTCCTCGGGCACTGAAGCTTTCTTT | CASSLGQRSSGTEAFF
- | many | TRBJ1-6 | TRBV12-3/TRBV12-4 | TGTGCCAGCAGTTTGAACAGAAATTCACCCCTCCACTTT | CASSLNRNSPLHF
- | - | TRBJ1-2 | TRBV6-5 | TGTGCCAGCAGTTACTCGACAGGCCTCTATGGCTACACCTTC | CASSYSTGLYGYTF
- | few | TRBJ2-5 | TRBV29-1 | TGCAGCGTTGAATCCTACAGAGACCAAGAGACCCAGTACTTC | CSVESYRDQETQYF
- | - | TRBJ1-4 | TRBV19 | TGTGCCAGTCCCCGAACGGATGAAAAACTGTTTTTT | CASPRTDEKLFF
- | - | TRBJ1-1 | TRBV10-3 | TGTGCCGTCCACTCATCTGGACGAGCGAACACTGAAGCTTTCTTT | CAVHSSGRANTEAFF
TRBD2 | few | TRBJ2-7 | TRBV28 | TGTGCCAGCAGTCCACCTCTTGGTAGCGGGGGCCCTACTTACTCCTACGAGCAGTACTTC | CASSPPLGSGGPTYSYEQYF
TRBD1 | - | TRBJ2-1 | TRBV2 | TGTGCCAGCAGTTTAACAGGGGGCAGTTCCAATGAGCAGTTCTTC | CASSLTGGSSNEQFF
TRBD2 | - | TRBJ2-3 | TRBV7-2 | TGTGCCAGCAGCTTGGCCGGGGGGGCCGTAGATACGCAGTATTTT | CASSLAGGAVDTQYF
TRBD2 | - | TRBJ2-1 | TRBV20-1 | TGCAGTGCTAGAGTCTCTAGCGGGAGGTTGGATGAGCAGTTCTTC | CSARVSSGRLDEQFF
- | - | TRBJ1-5 | TRBV18 | TGTGCCAGCTCACCAAGGGCCTTGGAAGCCCGGGGTTATAGCAATCAGCCCCAGCATTTT | CASSPRALEARGYSNQPQHF
TRBD1 | few | TRBJ2-3 | TRBV24-1 | TGTGCCACCAGTACGACAGGGGAAAGCACAGATACGCAGTATTTT | CATSTTGESTDTQYF
- | - | TRBJ2-7 | TRBV5-8 | TGTGCCAGCAGCTTGGATGGGCAGGCCTACGAGCAGTACTTC | CASSLDGQAYEQYF
- | - | TRBJ2-5 | TRBV6-5 | TGTGCCAGCAGTACAGGAGGAAAGACCCAGTACTTC | CASSTGGKTQYF
TRBD1 | few | TRBJ2-1 | TRBV10-3 | TGTGCCATCAGTTTTCCGGGACAGGGGTACAATGAGCAGTTCTTC | CAISFPGQGYNEQFF
TRBD1 | few | TRBJ2-2 | TRBV11-2 | TGTGCCAGCAGCTTCCAGGGACAGAACGCCGGGGAGCTGTTTTTT | CASSFQGQNAGELFF
TRBD1 | few | TRBJ1-1 | TRBV29-1 | TGCAGCGTTGAAAAGACAGGGGGCACAACGAACACTGAAGCTTTCTTT | CSVEKTGGTTNTEAFF
TRBD1 | - | TRBJ2-7 | TRBV6-6 | TGTGCCAGCAGTTACTCGGGACAGATCTCCTACGAGCAGTACTTC | CASSYSGQISYEQYF